This T cell receptor (beta chain) derives from a study of cytomegalovirus exposure and HLA in healthy donors. Notes on this clone: Its antigen is undetermined.

It was with 60 Vbeta and 13 Jbeta primers that the PCR ran. Under the authors' procedure: It was a later analysis that counted roughly 79 million unique TCR beta chains, of which about 10 million were shared. Only in-frame clones appear in the TCRdb table, and some are missing; sequencing was by immunoSEQ multiplex PCR. V and J calls and clone size are copied from that table; D and trimming were computed from the DNA. The sample records approximately 220,000 clones, roughly 85% being singletons. The CDR3 totals 12 residues. J lost 6 bases, V lost 5 bases, and 3 bases had no gene match. Germline values: CDR1 PRHDT, CDR2 FYEKMQ (reference sequence). General observations from the study: Per a later analysis, about 17,000 TCR beta sequences showed association with HLA alleles at 0.05 false discovery rate. Rarity marked most TCR sequences, yet some public TCRs occurred in many donors.

This TCR derives from a young man in good health and CMV-seronegative. The chain employs TRBV13 and TRBJ1-2, with 7 bases lining up with TRBD1. Material for sequencing was PBMCs. CDR3 coding DNA: TGTGCCAGCAGCAGACAGGGTGATGGCTACACCTTC. Translating gives CASSRQGDGYTF.